The present entry profiles one T cell receptor (beta chain) with its context. Antigen: not known. Trimming took 0 bases from V and 1 from J, leaving 4 bases between them. Germline V lookup: CDR1 SGDLS, CDR2 YYNGEE. This CDR3 comprises 14 residues. This record belongs to a study of cytomegalovirus exposure and HLA in healthy donors. Study details: From HLA-typed donors, an early data release held tens of millions of unique TCRs.

The PCR made use of 60 Vbeta and 13 Jbeta primers. The method was immunoSEQ multiplex PCR; TCRdb's version includes in-frame clones alone and lacks a portion of them. The sample data list approximately 190,000 clones. Study results and limitations: An apparent linkage of common viral pathogens to several of the most significant clusters emerged in a later analysis. Accounts indicate the classifier identified cytomegalovirus status with strong specificity and sensitivity.

This receptor was taken from a man aged 30 to 45 in good health and CMV-seronegative. The sample taken for sequencing was PBMCs. The chain employs TRBV9 and TRBJ2-2, with no clear D. The CDR3 DNA sequence: TGTGCCAGCAGCGTAGTTCAGAACACCGGGGAGCTGTTTTTT. Translating it yields CASSVVQNTGELFF.